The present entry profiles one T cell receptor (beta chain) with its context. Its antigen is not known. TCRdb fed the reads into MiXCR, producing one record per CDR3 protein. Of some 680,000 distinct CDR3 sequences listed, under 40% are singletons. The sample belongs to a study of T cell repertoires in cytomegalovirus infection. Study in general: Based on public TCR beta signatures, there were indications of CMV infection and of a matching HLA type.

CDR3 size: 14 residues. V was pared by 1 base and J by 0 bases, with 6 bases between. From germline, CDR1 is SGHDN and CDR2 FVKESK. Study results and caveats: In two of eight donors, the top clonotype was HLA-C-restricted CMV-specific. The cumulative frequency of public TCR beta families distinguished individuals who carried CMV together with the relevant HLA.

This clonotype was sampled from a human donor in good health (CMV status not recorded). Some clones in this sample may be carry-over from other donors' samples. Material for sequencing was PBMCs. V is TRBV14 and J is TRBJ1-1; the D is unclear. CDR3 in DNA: TGTGCCAGCAGCCAAGTCCAGGTGAACACTGAAGCTTTCTTT. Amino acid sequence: CASSQVQVNTEAFF.